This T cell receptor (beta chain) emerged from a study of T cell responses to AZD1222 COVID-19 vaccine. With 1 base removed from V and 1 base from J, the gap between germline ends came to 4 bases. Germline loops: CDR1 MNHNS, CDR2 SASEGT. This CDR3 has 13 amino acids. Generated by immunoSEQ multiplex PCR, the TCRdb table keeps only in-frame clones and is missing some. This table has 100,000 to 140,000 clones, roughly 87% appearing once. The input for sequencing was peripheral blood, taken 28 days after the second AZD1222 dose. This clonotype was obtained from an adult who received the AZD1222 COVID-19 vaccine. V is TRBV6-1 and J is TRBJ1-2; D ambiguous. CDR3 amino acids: CASSEGVNYGYTF. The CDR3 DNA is TGTGCCAGCAGTGAAGGGGTTAACTATGGCTACACCTTC.